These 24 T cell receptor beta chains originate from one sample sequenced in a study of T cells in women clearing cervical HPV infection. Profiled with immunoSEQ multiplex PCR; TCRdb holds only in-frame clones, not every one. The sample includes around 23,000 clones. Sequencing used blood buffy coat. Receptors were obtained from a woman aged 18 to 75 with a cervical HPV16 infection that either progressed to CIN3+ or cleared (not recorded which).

The CDR3 loop is CASSSTGKNTGELFF. The CDR3 DNA, read in part, is TGTGCCAGCAGCTCTACAGGGAAGAACACCGGGGAG. The chain links TRBV5-6 to TRBJ2-2, with D possibly being TRBD1 (6 bases). The read comes to an end 3 residues before the CDR3 does, leaving the germline J gene to fill in the end. The germline V gene encodes CDR1 SGHDT and CDR2 YYEEEE. The ends were cut back, 3 bases at V and 1 base at J, with 10 bases in the middle. This CDR3 is built from 15 residues.

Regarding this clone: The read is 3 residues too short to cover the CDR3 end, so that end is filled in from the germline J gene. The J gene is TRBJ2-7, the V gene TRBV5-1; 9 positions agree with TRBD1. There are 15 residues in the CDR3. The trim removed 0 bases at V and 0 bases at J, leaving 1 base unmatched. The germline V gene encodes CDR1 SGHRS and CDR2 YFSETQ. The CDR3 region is CASSLGTGVSYEQYF. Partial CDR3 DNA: TGCGCCAGCAGCTTGGGGACAGGGGTCTCCTACGAG. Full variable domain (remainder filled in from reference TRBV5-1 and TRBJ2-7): KAGVTQTPRYLIKTRGQQVTLSCSPISGHRSVSWYQQTPGQGLQFLFEYFSETQRNKGNFPGRFSGRQFSNSRSEMNVSTLELGDSALYLCASSLGTGVSYEQYFGPGTRLTVT.

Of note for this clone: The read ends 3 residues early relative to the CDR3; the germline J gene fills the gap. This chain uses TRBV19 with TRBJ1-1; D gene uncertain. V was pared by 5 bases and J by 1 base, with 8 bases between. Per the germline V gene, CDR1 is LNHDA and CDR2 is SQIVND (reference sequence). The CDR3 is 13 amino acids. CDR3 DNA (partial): TGTGCCAGTAGTTTTCAGGAGAACACTGAA. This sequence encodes CASSFQENTE. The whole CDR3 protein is CASSFQENTEAFF.

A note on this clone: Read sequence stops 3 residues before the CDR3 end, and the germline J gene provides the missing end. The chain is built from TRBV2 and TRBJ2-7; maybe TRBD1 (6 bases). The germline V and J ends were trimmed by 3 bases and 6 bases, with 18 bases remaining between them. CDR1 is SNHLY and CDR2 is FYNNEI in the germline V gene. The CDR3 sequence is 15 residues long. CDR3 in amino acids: CASSDKVVARGEQYF. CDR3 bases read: TGTGCCAGCAGTGATAAGGTAGTCGCCAGGGGCGAG.

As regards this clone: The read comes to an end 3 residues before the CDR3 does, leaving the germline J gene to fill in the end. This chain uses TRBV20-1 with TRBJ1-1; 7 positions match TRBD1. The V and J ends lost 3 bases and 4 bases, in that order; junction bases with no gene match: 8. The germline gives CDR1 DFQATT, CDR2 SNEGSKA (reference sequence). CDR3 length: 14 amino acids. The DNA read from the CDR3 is TGCAGTGCTAGTCCCCTACAGGGGAGCACTGAA. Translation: CSASPLQGSTE. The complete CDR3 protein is CSASPLQGSTEAFF.

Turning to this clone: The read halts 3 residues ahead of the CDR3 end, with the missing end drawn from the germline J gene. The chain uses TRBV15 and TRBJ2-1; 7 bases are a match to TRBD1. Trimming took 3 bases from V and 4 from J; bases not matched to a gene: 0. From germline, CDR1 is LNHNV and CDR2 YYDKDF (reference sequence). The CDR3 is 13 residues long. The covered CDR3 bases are TGTGCCACCAGCAGGGGACAGTACAATGAG. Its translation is CATSRGQYNE. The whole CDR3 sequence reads CATSRGQYNEQFF. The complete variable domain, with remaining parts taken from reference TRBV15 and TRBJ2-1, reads DAMVIQNPRYQVTQFGKPVTLSCSQTLNHNVMYWYQQKSSQAPKLLFHYYDKDFNNEADTPDNFQSRRPNTSFCFLDIRSPGLGDTAMYLCATSRGQYNEQFFGPGTRLTVL.

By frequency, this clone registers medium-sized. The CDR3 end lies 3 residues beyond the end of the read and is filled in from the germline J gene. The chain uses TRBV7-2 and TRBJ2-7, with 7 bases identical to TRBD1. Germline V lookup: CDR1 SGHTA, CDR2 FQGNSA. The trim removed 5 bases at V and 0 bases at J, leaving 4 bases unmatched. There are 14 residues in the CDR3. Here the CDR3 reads CASSGDRNSYEQYF. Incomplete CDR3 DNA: TGTGCCAGCAGCGGGGACAGAAACTCCTACGAG.

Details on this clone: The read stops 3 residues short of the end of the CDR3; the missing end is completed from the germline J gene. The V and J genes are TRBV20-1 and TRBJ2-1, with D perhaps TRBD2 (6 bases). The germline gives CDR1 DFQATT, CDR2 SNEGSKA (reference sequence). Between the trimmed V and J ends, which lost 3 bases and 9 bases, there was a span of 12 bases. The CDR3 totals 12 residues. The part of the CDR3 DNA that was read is TGCAGTGCTAGGGACTGGGGAGGTGAG. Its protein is CSARDWGGE. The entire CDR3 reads CSARDWGGEQFF.

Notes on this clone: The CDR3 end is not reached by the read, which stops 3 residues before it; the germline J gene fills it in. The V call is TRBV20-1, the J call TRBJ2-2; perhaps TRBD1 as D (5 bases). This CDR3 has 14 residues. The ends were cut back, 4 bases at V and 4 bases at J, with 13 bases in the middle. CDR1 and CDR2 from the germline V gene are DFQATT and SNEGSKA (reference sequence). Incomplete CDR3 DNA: TGCAGTGCTACCTGGGCAGGGCGCACCGGGGAG. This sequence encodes CSATWAGRTGE. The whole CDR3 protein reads CSATWAGRTGELFF.

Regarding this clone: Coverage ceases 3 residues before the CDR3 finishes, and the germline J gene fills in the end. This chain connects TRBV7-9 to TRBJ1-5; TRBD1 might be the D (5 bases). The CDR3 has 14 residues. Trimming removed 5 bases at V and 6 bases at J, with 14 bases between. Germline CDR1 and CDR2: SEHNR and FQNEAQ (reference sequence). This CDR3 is CASSLQGWGQPQHF. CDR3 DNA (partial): TGTGCCAGCAGCCTTCAGGGTTGGGGTCAGCCC.

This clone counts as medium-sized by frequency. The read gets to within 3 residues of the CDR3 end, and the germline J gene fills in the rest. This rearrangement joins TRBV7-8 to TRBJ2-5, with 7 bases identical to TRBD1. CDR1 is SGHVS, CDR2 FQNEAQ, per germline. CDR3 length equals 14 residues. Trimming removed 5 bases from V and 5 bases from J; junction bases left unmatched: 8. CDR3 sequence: CASSPQTTGETQYF. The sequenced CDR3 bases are TGTGCCAGCAGCCCCCAGACGACAGGGGAGACC.

This CDR3 reads CASSLEGHTEAFF. The sequenced CDR3 bases are TGTGCCAGCAGCTTAGAGGGCCACACTGAA. The chain carries TRBV11-3 and TRBJ1-1; the D is unclear. The read falls 3 residues short of the CDR3 end, and the missing part is taken from the germline J gene. The CDR3 is 13 residues long. Germline V CDR1 and CDR2: SGHNT, YENEEA. V lost 0 bases to trimming and J lost 3 bases, with 5 bases between them.

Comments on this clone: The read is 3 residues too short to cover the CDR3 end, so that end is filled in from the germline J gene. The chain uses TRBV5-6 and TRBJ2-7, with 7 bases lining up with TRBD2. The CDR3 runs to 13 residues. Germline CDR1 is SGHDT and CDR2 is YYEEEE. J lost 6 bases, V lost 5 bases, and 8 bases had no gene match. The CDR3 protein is CASRGGRSGEQYF. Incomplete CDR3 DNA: TGTGCCAGCAGGGGCGGGAGATCGGGCGAG.

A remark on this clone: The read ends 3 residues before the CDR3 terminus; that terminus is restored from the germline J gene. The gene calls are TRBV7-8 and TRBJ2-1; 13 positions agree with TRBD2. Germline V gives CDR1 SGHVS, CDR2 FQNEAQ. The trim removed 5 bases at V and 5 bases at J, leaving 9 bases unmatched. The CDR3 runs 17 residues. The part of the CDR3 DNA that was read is TGTGCCAGCAGCCAAACTAGCGGGGGGGTTGAAAACAATGAG. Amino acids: CASSQTSGGVENNE. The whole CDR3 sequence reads CASSQTSGGVENNEQFF.

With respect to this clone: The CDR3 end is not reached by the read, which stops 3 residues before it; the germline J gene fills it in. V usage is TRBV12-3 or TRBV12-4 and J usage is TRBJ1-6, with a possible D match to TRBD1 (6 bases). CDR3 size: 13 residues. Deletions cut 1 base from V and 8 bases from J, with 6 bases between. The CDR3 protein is CASSLDRDSPLHF. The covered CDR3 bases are TGTGCCAGCAGTTTAGACAGGGATTCACCC.

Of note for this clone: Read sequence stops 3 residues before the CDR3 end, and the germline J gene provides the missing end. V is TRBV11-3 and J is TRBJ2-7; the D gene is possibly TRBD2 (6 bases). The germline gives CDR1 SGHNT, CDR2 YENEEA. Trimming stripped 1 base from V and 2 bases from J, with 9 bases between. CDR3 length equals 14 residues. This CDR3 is CASSLAGVTYEQYF. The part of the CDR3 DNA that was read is TGTGCCAGCAGCTTAGCGGGGGTTACCTACGAG.

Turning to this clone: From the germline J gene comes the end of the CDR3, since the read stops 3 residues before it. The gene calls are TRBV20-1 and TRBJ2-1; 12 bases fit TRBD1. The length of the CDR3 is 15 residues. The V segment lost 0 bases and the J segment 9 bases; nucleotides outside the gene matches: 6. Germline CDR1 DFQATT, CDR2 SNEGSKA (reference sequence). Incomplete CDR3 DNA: TGCAGTGCTAGAGACCGGGACAGGGGGCAAGGTGAG. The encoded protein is CSARDRDRGQGE. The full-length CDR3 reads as CSARDRDRGQGEQFF.

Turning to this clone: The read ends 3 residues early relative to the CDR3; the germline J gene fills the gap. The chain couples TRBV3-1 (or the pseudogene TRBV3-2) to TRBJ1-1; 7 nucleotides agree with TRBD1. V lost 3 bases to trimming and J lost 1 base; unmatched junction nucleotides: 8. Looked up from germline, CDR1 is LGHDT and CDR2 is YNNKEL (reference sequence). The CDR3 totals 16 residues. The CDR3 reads CASSHSPRGANTEAFF. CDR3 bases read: TGTGCCAGCAGCCATTCCCCCAGGGGGGCGAACACTGAA.

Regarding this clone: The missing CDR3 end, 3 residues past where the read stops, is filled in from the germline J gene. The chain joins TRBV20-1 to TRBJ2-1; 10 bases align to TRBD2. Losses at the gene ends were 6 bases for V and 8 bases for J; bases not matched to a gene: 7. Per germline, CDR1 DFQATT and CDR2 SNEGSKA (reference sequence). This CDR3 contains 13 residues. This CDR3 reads CSAPSGSLDEQFF. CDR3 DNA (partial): TGCAGTGCCCCTAGCGGGAGCCTCGATGAG.

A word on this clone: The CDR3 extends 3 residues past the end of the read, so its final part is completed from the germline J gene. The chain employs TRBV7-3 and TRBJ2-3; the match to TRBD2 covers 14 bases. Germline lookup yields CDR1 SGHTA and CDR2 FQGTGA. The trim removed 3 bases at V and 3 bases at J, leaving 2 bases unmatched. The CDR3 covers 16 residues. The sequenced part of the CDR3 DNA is TGTGCCAGCAGCTTGGGACTAGCGGGAGTTACAGATACG. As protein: CASSLGLAGVTDT. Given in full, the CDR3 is CASSLGLAGVTDTQYF. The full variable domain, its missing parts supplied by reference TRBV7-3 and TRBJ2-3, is GAGVSQTPSNKVTEKGKYVELRCDPISGHTALYWYRQSLGQGPEFLIYFQGTGAADDSGLPNDRFFAVRPEGSVSTLKIQRTERGDSAVYLCASSLGLAGVTDTQYFGPGTRLTVL.

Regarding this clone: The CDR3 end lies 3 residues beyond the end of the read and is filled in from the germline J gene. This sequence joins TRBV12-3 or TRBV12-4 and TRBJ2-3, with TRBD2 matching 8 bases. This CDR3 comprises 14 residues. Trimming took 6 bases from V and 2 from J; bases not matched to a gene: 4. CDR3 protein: CASRGLAHTDTQYF. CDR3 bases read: TGTGCCAGCAGAGGACTAGCTCACACAGATACG.

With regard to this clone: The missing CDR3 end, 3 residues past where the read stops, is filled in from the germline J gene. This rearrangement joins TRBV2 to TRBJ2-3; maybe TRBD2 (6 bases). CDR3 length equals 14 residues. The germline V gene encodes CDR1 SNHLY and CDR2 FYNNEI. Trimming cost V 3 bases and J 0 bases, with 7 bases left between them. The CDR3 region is CASSEGTSTDTQYF. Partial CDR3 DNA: TGTGCCAGCAGTGAGGGGACTAGCACAGATACG.

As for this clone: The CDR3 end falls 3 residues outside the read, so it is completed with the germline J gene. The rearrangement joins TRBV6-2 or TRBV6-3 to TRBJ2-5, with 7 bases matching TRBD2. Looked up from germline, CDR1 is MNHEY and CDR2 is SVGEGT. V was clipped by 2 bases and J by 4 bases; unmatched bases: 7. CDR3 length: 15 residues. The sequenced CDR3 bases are TGTGCCAGCAGTTACCCGGCGGGGGTACGAGAGACC. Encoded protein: CASSYPAGVRET. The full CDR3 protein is CASSYPAGVRETQYF.

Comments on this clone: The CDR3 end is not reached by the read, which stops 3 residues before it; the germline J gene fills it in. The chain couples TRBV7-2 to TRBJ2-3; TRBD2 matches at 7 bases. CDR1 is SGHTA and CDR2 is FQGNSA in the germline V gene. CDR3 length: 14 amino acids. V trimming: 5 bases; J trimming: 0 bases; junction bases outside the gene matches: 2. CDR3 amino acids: CASSISGSTDTQYF. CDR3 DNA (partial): TGTGCCAGCAGCATTAGCGGGAGCACAGATACG.